The 12 T cell receptor beta chains listed next were all sequenced from one sample in a study of blood T cell repertoires in COVID-19. Repertoires were generated with immunoSEQ multiplex PCR, while TCRdb's copy carries only in-frame clones and drops some. This sample has 250,000 to 300,000 clones, with around 90% found just once. Material for sequencing was peripheral blood. Every receptor here comes from a woman between 50 and 59 years old with COVID-19, enrolled during active disease.

The CDR3 DNA reads TGTGCCAGTACGTATGGCGGGGCTTACACTGAAGCTTTCTTT. Translation gives CASTYGGAYTEAFF. This chain joins TRBV19 and TRBJ1-1; possibly TRBD1 for D (5 bases). This CDR3 region has 14 residues. Between the trimmed V and J ends, which lost 7 bases and 3 bases, there was a span of 15 bases. The germline V gene encodes CDR1 LNHDA and CDR2 SQIVND (reference sequence).

The chain carries TRBV4-1 and TRBJ2-7; tentatively, D is TRBD2 (6 bases). Per the germline V gene, CDR1 is MGHRA and CDR2 is YSYEKL. The germline V and J ends were trimmed by 1 base and 4 bases, with 17 bases remaining between them. The CDR3 spans 16 residues. The DNA of the CDR3 is TGCGCCAGCAGCCAAGTGGTTAGCGGCCCAGGATACGAGCAGTACTTC. It translates to CASSQVVSGPGYEQYF.

The V and J genes are TRBV4-1 and TRBJ2-2; weak D call: TRBD1 (5 bases). Germline V gene lookup returns CDR1 MGHRA and CDR2 YSYEKL. The CDR3 runs to 15 residues. Trimming removed 2 bases from V and 4 bases from J, with 11 bases in between. This chain's CDR3 is CASSQTAGSTGELFF. The CDR3 DNA reads TGCGCCAGCAGCCAAACCGCAGGGTCCACCGGGGAGCTGTTTTTT.

The chain is built from TRBV30 and TRBJ1-1; the D is unclear. Trimming removed 5 bases from V and 6 bases from J, with 16 bases in between. This CDR3 is built from 13 residues. CDR1 and CDR2 (germline): GTSNPN, SVGIG (reference sequence). For the CDR3, the DNA is TGTGCCTGGGGTCCCGGCGGAGGTGCTGAAGCTTTCTTT. It translates to CAWGPGGGAEAFF.

The gene calls are TRBV5-4 and TRBJ2-2; TRBD1 agrees at 9 bases. This CDR3 comprises 14 residues. Germline V CDR1 and CDR2: SGHNT, YYREEE (reference sequence). The junction had 7 bases not matched to a gene; V was cut back by 5 bases and J by 8 bases. The CDR3 spells CASRTGTGLGELFF. The CDR3 DNA reads as TGTGCCAGCAGGACCGGGACAGGGTTAGGGGAGCTGTTTTTT.

This chain uses TRBV13 with TRBJ2-1; 9 positions match TRBD2. Per germline, CDR1 PRHDT and CDR2 FYEKMQ (reference sequence). This CDR3 comprises 16 residues. V was pared by 4 bases and J by 9 bases, with 13 bases of the junction left unmatched. The CDR3 DNA reads TGTGCCAGCAGCTACCGAACTGGCGGGAGGGCCGTTGAGCAGTTCTTC. Residues: CASSYRTGGRAVEQFF.

This clone turned up a few times. The rearrangement links TRBV20-1 to TRBJ1-2, with a tentative D call TRBD1 (5 bases). CDR3 length: 11 amino acids. Germline V gene sequence: CDR1 DFQATT, CDR2 SNEGSKA (reference sequence). The V end lost 8 bases, the J end lost 4 bases, and 11 bases lay between the germline ends. CDR3 sequence reads: CSPGLGYGYTF. CDR3 coding DNA: TGCAGTCCAGGGCTGGGCTATGGCTACACCTTC.

V gene TRBV12-5 combines with J gene TRBJ2-3; 7 bases fit TRBD1. This CDR3 contains 16 residues. V lost 0 bases, J lost 1 base, and 4 bases stayed unmatched. Germline loops: CDR1 LGHNT, CDR2 FRNRAP. The CDR3 loop is CASGLVDRDRTDTQYF. DNA of the CDR3: TGTGCTAGTGGTTTGGTCGACAGGGACCGCACAGATACGCAGTATTTT.

This chain joins TRBV6-2 or TRBV6-3 and TRBJ2-7; D is possibly TRBD1 (5 bases). V was cut by 3 bases and J by 6 bases, with 18 bases left in between. Germline V gives CDR1 MNHEY, CDR2 SVGEGT. This CDR3 has 15 residues. The CDR3 loop reads CASSYGGQGFSEQYF. The DNA of the CDR3 is TGTGCCAGCAGTTATGGTGGGCAGGGTTTCTCCGAGCAGTACTTC.

This chain uses TRBV15 with TRBJ2-2; 9 nucleotides line up with TRBD1. The CDR3 has 17 amino acids. CDR1 and CDR2 (germline): LNHNV, YYDKDF (reference sequence). Losses at the gene ends were 2 bases for V and 1 base for J; bases not matched to a gene: 5. The CDR3 coding sequence is TGTGCCACCAGCAGAACCGGGACAGGGTGGAACACCGGGGAGCTGTTTTTT. Amino acid sequence: CATSRTGTGWNTGELFF.

The chain recombines TRBV7-8 with TRBJ2-1; 7 bases align to TRBD2. Germline CDR1 reads SGHVS; CDR2 reads FQNEAQ. The CDR3 runs to 13 residues. Germline trimming cut 5 bases from V and 13 bases from J; bases unmatched to any gene: 11. This chain's CDR3 is CASSVNAWEGQFF. The CDR3 nucleotides are TGTGCCAGCAGCGTCAATGCGTGGGAGGGACAGTTCTTC.

The chain couples TRBV5-1 to TRBJ1-2; TRBD1 matches at 9 bases. The CDR3 consists of 15 residues. Germline values: CDR1 SGHRS, CDR2 YFSETQ. Losses at the gene ends were 4 bases for V and 7 bases for J; bases not matched to a gene: 11. CDR3 sequence reads: CASSMDPTGGFGYTF. CDR3 in DNA: TGCGCCAGCAGCATGGATCCGACAGGGGGATTTGGCTACACCTTC.